The 28 T cell receptor beta chains below were found in one sample sequenced in a study of T-cell memory formation after mild COVID-19. TCRdb re-called the 5' RACE reads with MiXCR, one entry per CDR3 protein. The sample carries 350,000 to 500,000 distinct CDR3 sequences, roughly 20% recorded once. The sample taken for sequencing was PBMCs or a T cell subset sorted from them (not recorded which). These TCRs come from an adult woman who had mild COVID-19 (a few samples of this study predate the infection). Cell type and time point are not known.

V usage is TRBV7-2 and J usage is TRBJ2-1, with 7 bases that match TRBD2. The germline gives CDR1 SGHTA, CDR2 FQGNSA. V gave up 4 bases and J gave up 2 bases; unmatched junction bases: 8. This CDR3 has 16 amino acids. The CDR3 here is CASSSELAVPYNEQFF. The CDR3 bases are TGTGCCAGCAGCTCGGAGCTAGCGGTCCCCTACAATGAGCAGTTCTTC.

This clonotype was seen only a few times. This chain joins TRBV12-3 or TRBV12-4 and TRBJ2-4; D is uncertain. The CDR3 covers 12 residues. The V and J ends lost 3 bases and 7 bases respectively, with 7 bases between them. The CDR3 bases are TGTGCCAGCAGTTTCTTAGGGAACATTCAGTACTTC. As protein: CASSFLGNIQYF.

The sample holds a few counts of this clonotype. V is TRBV5-6 and J is TRBJ2-3; D is uncertain. Trimming took off 4 bases at V and 5 bases at J, with 8 bases between the two ends. CDR3 length equals 12 residues. Germline loops: CDR1 SGHDT, CDR2 YYEEEE. In nucleotides, the CDR3 is TGTGCCAGCAGCGCCGTCGTAGATACGCAGTATTTT. Amino acids: CASSAVVDTQYF.

This chain joins TRBV14 and TRBJ1-1; perhaps TRBD1 as D (6 bases). The CDR3 has 16 residues. The germline V gene has CDR1 SGHDN and CDR2 FVKESK. V was clipped by 0 bases and J by 0 bases, with 11 bases between them. CDR3 sequence reads: CASSQDWGQMNTEAFF. The CDR3 DNA follows: TGTGCCAGCAGCCAAGATTGGGGGCAGATGAACACTGAAGCTTTCTTT.

This clonotype was observed a handful of times. The rearrangement uses TRBV30 and TRBJ2-3; no definite D call. Trimming cost V 0 bases and J 0 bases, with 10 bases left between them. This CDR3 region has 15 residues. Germline V CDR1 and CDR2: GTSNPN, SVGIG (reference sequence). The CDR3, as DNA: TGTGCCTGGAGTGTGGGTGACGGGAGCACAGATACGCAGTATTTT. Amino acids: CAWSVGDGSTDTQYF.

The V and J genes are TRBV7-2 and TRBJ1-1, with 7 bases lining up with TRBD1. The CDR3 covers 15 residues. Germline V gene sequence: CDR1 SGHTA, CDR2 FQGNSA. V was clipped by 5 bases and J by 9 bases; unmatched bases: 15. CDR3 loop: CASSNDGTAELKAFF. CDR3 in DNA: TGTGCCAGCAGCAACGACGGGACAGCCGAACTTAAAGCTTTCTTT.

About this clonotype itself: A junction end diverges from the germline sequence, so it may reflect a read error. The chain joins TRBV5-6 to TRBJ1-6; 7 bases align to TRBD1. Per the germline V gene, CDR1 is SGHDT and CDR2 is YYEEEE. The CDR3 has 15 residues. The CDR3 DNA sequence: TGTGCCAGCAGCTTTTCACAGGGGAGAAACTCACCCATCCACTTT. This gives the protein CASSFSQGRNSPIHF.

This clonotype was seen more than once but under ten times. V and J are TRBV29-1 and TRBJ1-5; D is perhaps TRBD1 (6 bases). The CDR3 runs to 12 residues. The germline gives CDR1 SQVTM, CDR2 ANQGSEA. Trimming left V 8 bases short and J 11 bases short, with 19 bases between. CDR3 region: CSFRDTARAQHF. CDR3 DNA: TGCAGCTTCAGGGACACTGCTCGGGCCCAGCATTTT.

The chain is built from TRBV5-1 and TRBJ1-4; D not resolved. V was cut by 2 bases and J by 10 bases, with 18 bases left in between. CDR1 and CDR2 from the germline V gene are SGHRS and YFSETQ. The CDR3 has 15 amino acids. CDR3 sequence: CASSFSSPYEGKLFF. CDR3 coding DNA: TGCGCCAGCAGCTTCTCCAGTCCCTATGAGGGAAAACTGTTTTTT.

The genes are TRBV6-5 and TRBJ1-2; a possible D gene is TRBD1 (5 bases). Trimming removed 1 base from V and 7 bases from J, with 10 bases in between. Germline V gives CDR1 MNHEY, CDR2 SVGAGI. This CDR3 has 13 amino acids. The CDR3 nucleotides are TGTGCCAGCAGTTACTACCAGGGTTTTGGCTACACCTTC. It yields the protein CASSYYQGFGYTF.

The chain employs TRBV12-3 or TRBV12-4 and TRBJ2-7, with D perhaps TRBD2 (6 bases). The CDR3 has 13 residues. Between the trimmed V and J ends, which lost 4 bases and 7 bases, there was a span of 14 bases. The CDR3 loop reads CASSYGSIYEQYF. CDR3 in DNA: TGTGCCAGCAGTTACGGGAGCATTTATGAGCAGTACTTC.

Here the CDR3 DNA reads TGCAGTGCTAGAGATCCCCGGCGCGGGGGGACTAGCACAGATACGCAGTATTTT. Amino acids: CSARDPRRGGTSTDTQYF. The chain is built from TRBV20-1 and TRBJ2-3; TRBD2 aligns across 8 bases. The length of the CDR3 is 18 residues. Germline CDR1 reads DFQATT; CDR2 reads SNEGSKA (reference sequence). V gave up 0 bases and J gave up 0 bases; unmatched junction bases: 11.

The chain joins TRBV7-6 to TRBJ2-3; TRBD2 might be the D (5 bases). V was shortened by 3 bases and J by 6 bases, with 16 bases between the two germline ends. Germline-derived CDR1 and CDR2 are SGHVS and FNYEAQ. This CDR3 comprises 15 residues. The CDR3 DNA follows: TGTGCCAGCAGCTTTATGGACCCTTCGGGGGATACGCAGTATTTT. Its translation is CASSFMDPSGDTQYF.

This clonotype was seen a few times. V gene TRBV7-6 combines with J gene TRBJ1-6; the D gene is possibly TRBD1 (6 bases). This CDR3 has 17 amino acids. Germline V gene lookup returns CDR1 SGHVS and CDR2 FNYEAQ. The V gene lost 5 bases and the J gene lost 4 bases, with 18 bases spanning the gap. This CDR3 reads CASSPAWGQGYNSPLHF. The DNA of the CDR3 is TGTGCCAGCAGCCCCGCCTGGGGGCAGGGATATAATTCACCCCTCCACTTT.

Only a few counts were recorded for this clonotype. CDR3 sequence: CASSSILSGALGELFF. CDR3 nucleotide sequence: TGTGCCAGCAGCTCTATTCTGAGCGGGGCTTTGGGGGAGCTGTTTTTT. The chain is built from TRBV5-5 and TRBJ2-2; 7 positions match TRBD2. The CDR3 has 16 residues. The J segment lost 8 bases and the V segment lost 3 bases, leaving 13 bases of the junction unmatched. From germline, CDR1 is SGHKS and CDR2 YYEKEE (reference sequence).

This chain joins TRBV19 and TRBJ2-7, with 9 positions matching TRBD2. V was clipped by 3 bases and J by 4 bases; unmatched bases: 7. The length of the CDR3 is 15 residues. CDR1 and CDR2 (germline): LNHDA, SQIVND (reference sequence). CDR3: CASSIALAGSYEQYF. CDR3 nucleotides: TGTGCCAGTAGTATTGCTCTAGCGGGATCATACGAGCAGTACTTC.

This clonotype was seen more than once but under ten times. The V call is TRBV5-1, the J call TRBJ2-7; D is unresolved. Trimming pared 5 bases from V and 0 bases from J, leaving 6 bases between. Germline lookup yields CDR1 SGHRS and CDR2 YFSETQ. This CDR3 region has 12 residues. CDR3 sequence: CASSGYSYEQYF. CDR3 DNA sequence: TGCGCCAGCAGTGGTTACTCCTACGAGCAGTACTTC.

This sequence joins TRBV19 and TRBJ2-4; D remains ambiguous. V lost 5 bases and J 0 bases, leaving 20 bases between the germline ends. CDR3 length equals 18 residues. Germline V gene data show CDR1 as LNHDA and CDR2 as SQIVND (reference sequence). The CDR3 region is CASSPPSYGHRAKNIQYF. CDR3 nucleotides: TGTGCCAGTAGTCCACCCTCTTACGGGCACCGAGCCAAAAACATTCAGTACTTC.

This clonotype showed up just a few times. The genes are TRBV9 and TRBJ2-3; D is perhaps TRBD1 (5 bases). V lost 4 bases, J lost 1 base, and 16 bases lay in between. The germline V gene has CDR1 SGDLS and CDR2 YYNGEE. The CDR3 runs to 16 residues. The CDR3: CASSPLWQGGTDTQYF. The CDR3 DNA follows: TGTGCCAGCAGCCCCCTCTGGCAGGGTGGCACAGATACGCAGTATTTT.

The chain couples TRBV20-1 to TRBJ2-3; 8 bases fit TRBD2. With 5 bases clipped from V and 4 bases from J, the junction kept 17 bases outside the gene matches. The CDR3 has 17 residues. CDR1 is DFQATT and CDR2 is SNEGSKA in the germline V gene (reference sequence). The CDR3 DNA reads TGCAGTGCTTCAGCCCTCGATGAGCGGGAGTGGGCAGATACGCAGTATTTT. It translates to CSASALDEREWADTQYF.

The V call is TRBV3-1, the J call TRBJ1-2, with D maybe TRBD1 (6 bases). In germline, CDR1 is LGHDT, CDR2 YNNKEL (reference sequence). CDR3 length equals 19 residues. V was shortened by 4 bases and J by 2 bases, with 26 bases between the two germline ends. For the CDR3, the DNA is TGTGCCAGCAGCCCCTCAGGGGTTCACCTTAGCCGAGCCAACTATGGCTACACCTTC. Protein: CASSPSGVHLSRANYGYTF.

The rearrangement uses TRBV9 and TRBJ1-6; D not resolved. This CDR3 is built from 14 residues. Germline V gene lookup returns CDR1 SGDLS and CDR2 YYNGEE. The V end was cut by 0 bases, the J end by 8 bases, with 9 bases between. CDR3 region: CASSVGGGDSPLHF. As DNA, the CDR3 is TGTGCCAGCAGCGTAGGGGGTGGGGATTCACCCCTCCACTTT.

This clonotype showed up just a few times. The chain is built from TRBV11-3 and TRBJ2-3; the match to TRBD2 covers 10 bases. Germline V gene lookup returns CDR1 SGHNT and CDR2 YENEEA. J lost 2 bases, V lost 5 bases, and 10 bases had no gene match. The CDR3 contains 17 residues. CDR3 sequence: CASSPARLAGVTDTQYF. CDR3 coding DNA: TGTGCCAGCAGCCCGGCGCGGCTAGCGGGAGTCACAGATACGCAGTATTTT.

The sample holds a few counts of this clonotype. V gene TRBV4-2 combines with J gene TRBJ2-7; 10 bases match TRBD2. CDR3 size: 15 residues. Germline CDR1 LGHNA, CDR2 YNFKEQ. J lost 2 bases, V lost 4 bases, and 5 bases had no gene match. CDR3 loop: CASSRGTSETYEQYF. CDR3 DNA sequence: TGTGCCAGCAGCCGTGGGACTAGCGAGACCTACGAGCAGTACTTC.

This chain links TRBV7-8 with TRBJ2-3; 7 bases map to TRBD2. This CDR3 comprises 16 residues. Trimming cost V 3 bases and J 2 bases; bases outside gene matches: 8. Germline V lookup: CDR1 SGHVS, CDR2 FQNEAQ. The CDR3: CASSFRTRPATDTQYF. The CDR3 DNA sequence: TGTGCCAGCAGCTTCCGGACTAGACCAGCCACAGATACGCAGTATTTT.

In this sample, this clonotype turned up a few times. The chain recombines TRBV7-9 with TRBJ2-7; 9 nucleotides align to TRBD1. Germline V lookup: CDR1 SEHNR, CDR2 FQNEAQ (reference sequence). With V trimmed by 5 bases and J by 2 bases, 13 bases remained unmatched. The CDR3 length is 17 residues. The DNA of the CDR3 is TGTGCCAGCAGCGCTAACTCACCGGGACAGGGCACCTACGAGCAGTACTTC. Protein sequence: CASSANSPGQGTYEQYF.

This CDR3 is CASSYSDRGREQYF. The DNA for the CDR3 is TGTGCCAGCAGTTACTCCGACAGGGGAAGGGAGCAGTACTTC. This chain links TRBV6-5 with TRBJ2-7; TRBD1 matches 8 bases. CDR3 length equals 14 residues. Germline trimming cut 0 bases from V and 7 bases from J; bases unmatched to any gene: 5. Germline lookup yields CDR1 MNHEY and CDR2 SVGAGI.

This clonotype showed up just a few times. This sequence joins TRBV4-1 and TRBJ2-7, with D possibly being TRBD1 or TRBD2 (5 bases each). This CDR3 has 14 amino acids. CDR1 and CDR2 (germline): MGHRA, YSYEKL. V was shortened by 4 bases and J by 6 bases, with 16 bases between the two germline ends. The CDR3 nucleotides are TGCGCCAGCAGCCCAGTACGATGGGGGATCGAGCAGTACTTC. Its protein product is CASSPVRWGIEQYF.